Presented here are 30 T cell receptor beta chains from one specimen sequenced in a study of control samples from healthy donors and cancer patients. Libraries were prepared by immunoSEQ multiplex PCR; TCRdb keeps only in-frame clonotypes and omits some of them. The table lists some 130,000 clones, 92% of them singletons, with approximately 2.2% in the top ten. Material for sequencing was blood. These receptors were taken from a woman between 45 and 60 years old in good health.

The genes are TRBV27 and TRBJ2-7; TRBD2 aligns across 9 bases. The CDR3 contains 13 residues. J was trimmed by 1 base and V by 9 bases; bases with no gene match: 4. Germline V gene sequence: CDR1 MNHEY, CDR2 SMNVEV (reference sequence). The CDR3 DNA is TGTGCCAGTGGGACTAGCAATTCCTACGAGCAGTACTTC. It translates to CASGTSNSYEQYF.

The chain uses TRBV3-1 (or the pseudogene TRBV3-2) and TRBJ1-6; D remains unclear. V lost 2 bases and J lost 9, with 11 bases in between. Germline V gives CDR1 LGHDT, CDR2 YNNKEL (reference sequence). The CDR3 is 14 residues long. The CDR3 DNA reads TGTGCCAGCAGCCAAACTGGAGGCGGTTCACCCCTCCACTTT. Protein product: CASSQTGGGSPLHF.

The chain is built from TRBV3-1 (or the pseudogene TRBV3-2) and TRBJ1-2; 9 bases match TRBD1. The CDR3 is 13 residues long. The trim removed 4 bases at V and 6 bases at J, leaving 3 bases unmatched. Germline V lookup: CDR1 LGHDT, CDR2 YNNKEL (reference sequence). Here the CDR3 reads CASSPGQGNGYTF. CDR3 coding DNA: TGTGCCAGCAGCCCCGGACAGGGGAATGGCTACACCTTC.

The chain has TRBV30 and TRBJ1-4, with TRBD1 matching 9 bases. The CDR3 spans 15 residues. V shed 3 bases and J 9 bases; nucleotides not matched to a gene: 11. CDR1 and CDR2 (germline): GTSNPN, SVGIG (reference sequence). The CDR3 region has the DNA TGTGCCTGGAGCGCAACAGGGGGCGTAAGGAAAAAACTGTTTTTT. It translates to CAWSATGGVRKKLFF.

V usage is TRBV28 and J usage is TRBJ1-2; TRBD1 agrees at 8 bases. Per germline, CDR1 MDHEN and CDR2 SYDVKM. The CDR3 runs 13 residues. V trimming: 6 bases; J trimming: 6 bases; junction bases outside the gene matches: 6. In DNA, the CDR3 is TGTGCCAGCAGAACAACAGGGGGACATGGCTACACCTTC. Encoded protein: CASRTTGGHGYTF.

This sequence joins TRBV23-1 and TRBJ2-1; D call uncertain. TRBV23-1 is an ORF; its function is uncertain. This CDR3 has 14 amino acids. V was clipped by 1 base and J by 8 bases, with 12 bases between them. The CDR3 nucleotides read TGCGCCAGCAGTCAATATCAGTTCGGGTATGAGCAGTTCTTC. Protein: CASSQYQFGYEQFF.

The chain carries TRBV28 and TRBJ1-1; no firm D call. CDR3 length: 11 residues. CDR1 and CDR2 from the germline V gene are MDHEN and SYDVKM. With 7 bases removed from V and 1 base from J, the gap between germline ends came to 4 bases. The CDR3 sequence is CASISNTEAFF. The CDR3 DNA reads as TGTGCCAGCATTTCGAACACTGAAGCTTTCTTT.

The rearrangement joins TRBV18 to TRBJ2-1, with 7 bases identical to TRBD1. CDR3 size: 15 residues. Germline assignment: CDR1 KGHSH and CDR2 LQKENI. The trim removed 3 bases at V and 6 bases at J, leaving 8 bases unmatched. CDR3 loop: CASSPDRAGGNEQFF. CDR3 in DNA: TGTGCCAGCTCACCTGACAGGGCTGGAGGCAATGAGCAGTTCTTC.

The J gene is TRBJ1-1, the V gene TRBV5-1; 7 bases match TRBD1. This CDR3 has 15 residues. V gave up 3 bases and J gave up 6 bases; unmatched junction bases: 11. Germline loops: CDR1 SGHRS, CDR2 YFSETQ. CDR3 sequence: CASSSITGATAEAFF. CDR3 coding DNA: TGCGCCAGCAGCTCGATCACAGGGGCTACCGCTGAAGCTTTCTTT. The whole variable domain, filled in from reference TRBV5-1 and TRBJ1-1, reads KAGVTQTPRYLIKTRGQQVTLSCSPISGHRSVSWYQQTPGQGLQFLFEYFSETQRNKGNFPGRFSGRQFSNSRSEMNVSTLELGDSALYLCASSSITGATAEAFFGQGTRLTVV.

The rearrangement links TRBV4-1 to TRBJ2-7; perhaps TRBD2 as D (6 bases). The V end lost 2 bases, the J end lost 3 bases, and 14 bases lay between the germline ends. CDR3 length: 15 amino acids. CDR1 is MGHRA and CDR2 is YSYEKL in the germline V gene. CDR3 sequence: CASSQPGERIYEQYF. CDR3 in DNA: TGCGCCAGCAGCCAACCGGGAGAGAGGATCTACGAGCAGTACTTC.

The CDR3 DNA is TGTGCCAGCAGCCAAGATCTCTTGAACACTGAAGCTTTCTTT. The encoded protein is CASSQDLLNTEAFF. The chain recombines TRBV3-1 (or the pseudogene TRBV3-2) with TRBJ1-1; the D is unclear. Germline assignment: CDR1 LGHDT and CDR2 YNNKEL (reference sequence). Trimming left V 0 bases short and J 0 bases short, with 5 bases between. The CDR3 covers 14 residues.

This clone has just one count. The chain employs TRBV5-1 and TRBJ2-2; 9 bases fit TRBD2. CDR1 and CDR2 from the germline V gene are SGHRS and YFSETQ. The CDR3 runs 14 residues. The V gene end was trimmed by 7 bases and the J gene end by 7 bases; junction bases not matched to a gene: 8. CDR3 sequence: CASRVAGADGELFF. In DNA form, the CDR3 reads TGCGCCAGCCGGGTAGCGGGGGCCGACGGGGAGCTGTTTTTT.

The chain uses TRBV3-1 (or the pseudogene TRBV3-2) and TRBJ1-2; D might be TRBD1 (5 bases). V was pared by 4 bases and J by 2 bases, with 14 bases between. This CDR3 comprises 15 residues. Germline values: CDR1 LGHDT, CDR2 YNNKEL (reference sequence). The CDR3 is CASSPRDRPNYGYTF. The DNA for the CDR3 is TGTGCCAGCAGCCCCCGGGACCGTCCCAACTATGGCTACACCTTC.

The chain joins TRBV28 to TRBJ2-2, with D unclear. The CDR3 is made up of 14 amino acids. Germline CDR1 is MDHEN and CDR2 is SYDVKM. Trimming took 4 bases from V and 3 from J, leaving 9 bases between them. The CDR3 DNA sequence: TGTGCCAGCAGTTCGCCCATCGACACCGGGGAGCTGTTTTTT. This codes for CASSSPIDTGELFF.

This CDR3 reads CASVSGTVNQPQHF. CDR3 DNA: TGTGCCAGCGTATCTGGGACGGTAAATCAGCCCCAGCATTTT. J is TRBJ1-5 and V is TRBV28; tentative D call: TRBD1 (5 bases). Trimming shortened V by 8 bases and J by 4 bases, and 15 bases separated the two germline ends. CDR3 length equals 14 residues. Germline CDR1 and CDR2: MDHEN and SYDVKM.

The CDR3 protein is CASSQDRGPVGEQYF. DNA for the CDR3: TGCGCCAGCAGCCAAGATAGGGGACCAGTGGGCGAGCAGTACTTC. The chain couples TRBV4-1 to TRBJ2-7, with D perhaps given as TRBD1 or TRBD2 (5 bases each). Trimming took off 0 bases at V and 6 bases at J, with 15 bases between the two ends. The CDR3 sequence is 15 residues long. Germline CDR1 MGHRA, CDR2 YSYEKL.

J is TRBJ2-3 and V is TRBV27; D call uncertain. The CDR3 is 14 residues long. Trimming pared 4 bases from V and 8 bases from J, leaving 16 bases between. From germline, CDR1 is MNHEY and CDR2 SMNVEV (reference sequence). DNA for the CDR3: TGTGCCAGCAGTTCACCGAGAACGAGTGGTACGCAGTATTTT. Its translation: CASSSPRTSGTQYF.

The chain recombines TRBV3-1 (or the pseudogene TRBV3-2) with TRBJ2-3; the D is unclear. Germline V gives CDR1 LGHDT, CDR2 YNNKEL (reference sequence). This CDR3 has 12 amino acids. V lost 2 bases and J 2 bases, leaving 2 bases between the germline ends. CDR3 coding DNA: TGTGCCAGCAGCCAATTCACAGATACGCAGTATTTT. Protein product: CASSQFTDTQYF.

J is TRBJ1-2 and V is TRBV6-5; D gene uncertain. CDR1 is MNHEY, CDR2 SVGAGI, per germline. The CDR3 sequence is 14 residues long. The V end was cut by 7 bases, the J end by 6 bases, with 18 bases between. The CDR3 reads CASILYGKTHGYTF. The CDR3 DNA is TGTGCCAGCATATTGTACGGGAAAACTCATGGCTACACCTTC.

This chain connects TRBV15 to TRBJ1-5; TRBD1 agrees at 8 bases. V gave up 5 bases and J gave up 5 bases; unmatched junction bases: 20. The length of the CDR3 is 19 residues. Germline CDR1 LNHNV, CDR2 YYDKDF (reference sequence). The CDR3 reads CATSPARTGRAVPYQPQHF. The CDR3 coding sequence is TGTGCCACCAGCCCAGCCCGGACAGGGCGGGCGGTACCATATCAGCCCCAGCATTTT.

The chain links TRBV19 to TRBJ2-7; no definite D call. Trimming removed 2 bases at V and 0 bases at J, with 5 bases between. This CDR3 region has 13 residues. Germline V lookup: CDR1 LNHDA, CDR2 SQIVND (reference sequence). In nucleotides, the CDR3 is TGTGCCAGTAGTATAACACTCTCCTACGAGCAGTACTTC. Its translation is CASSITLSYEQYF.

The V gene is TRBV19, the J gene TRBJ1-2, with a possible D match to TRBD1 (5 bases). Germline CDR1 is LNHDA and CDR2 is SQIVND (reference sequence). This CDR3 comprises 13 residues. The CDR3 reads CATRDRWFNGYTF. CDR3 coding DNA: TGTGCTACGCGGGACCGATGGTTCAATGGCTACACCTTC.

This clone was detected only a few times. The chain links TRBV25-1 to TRBJ2-7; 7 bases map to TRBD2. The CDR3 spans 13 residues. The trim removed 4 bases at V and 9 bases at J, leaving 9 bases unmatched. Germline CDR1 reads MGHDK; CDR2 reads SYGVNS. This CDR3 is CASSVAGRDGQYF. In nucleotides, the CDR3 is TGTGCCAGCAGTGTGGCAGGGAGGGACGGGCAGTACTTC.

This clone was counted once. The CDR3 DNA reads as TGTGCCAGCACCCGCATTTTAACCGGGGAGCTGTTTTTT. It specifies CASTRILTGELFF. The genes are TRBV12-3 or TRBV12-4 and TRBJ2-2; D is uncertain. The CDR3 has 13 amino acids. V lost 7 bases, J lost 5 bases, and 11 bases lay in between.

The V call is TRBV2, the J call TRBJ1-2; tentative D call: TRBD1 (6 bases). V gave up 8 bases and J gave up 2 bases, with 15 bases separating them. This CDR3 has 14 amino acids. CDR1 SNHLY and CDR2 FYNNEI come from the germline V gene. CDR3 region: CASGVGQHNYGYTF. The CDR3 nucleotides read TGTGCCAGCGGCGTAGGACAGCACAACTATGGCTACACCTTC.

In this sample, this clone turned up once. V gene TRBV25-1 combines with J gene TRBJ1-2; D is uncertain. The germline V gene encodes CDR1 MGHDK and CDR2 SYGVNS. The CDR3 has 12 amino acids. Trimming left V 5 bases short and J 7 bases short, with 11 bases between. Written as DNA, the CDR3 is TGTGCCAGCAGTCTTGACACCACTGGCTACACCTTC. Amino acids: CASSLDTTGYTF.

This chain links TRBV19 with TRBJ2-7; 8 bases match TRBD1. The CDR3 contains 16 residues. V lost 2 bases, J lost 6 bases, and 12 bases stayed unmatched. Germline V lookup: CDR1 LNHDA, CDR2 SQIVND (reference sequence). CDR3 coding DNA: TGTGCCAGTAGTATAAAGTTTCAGGGGGCTTTGGTCGAGCAGTACTTC. Amino acid sequence: CASSIKFQGALVEQYF.

This rearrangement joins TRBV5-1 to TRBJ1-4; D unresolved. Germline assignment: CDR1 SGHRS and CDR2 YFSETQ. Trimming shortened V by 0 bases and J by 0 bases, and 6 bases separated the two germline ends. The CDR3 is made up of 15 amino acids. In nucleotides, the CDR3 is TGCGCCAGCAGCTTGGGCGGGACAACTAATGAAAAACTGTTTTTT. This codes for CASSLGGTTNEKLFF.

V and J are TRBV3-1 (or the pseudogene TRBV3-2) and TRBJ1-1; D gene uncertain. This CDR3 comprises 13 residues. V was shortened by 3 bases and J by 4 bases, with 9 bases between the two germline ends. CDR1 is LGHDT and CDR2 is YNNKEL in the germline V gene (reference sequence). The CDR3 DNA is TGTGCCAGCAGCCAGCTTGGCGGCACTGAAGCTTTCTTT. It yields the protein CASSQLGGTEAFF.

This clone is a singleton in its sample. The chain recombines TRBV27 with TRBJ1-6, with D perhaps TRBD1 (5 bases). Germline CDR1 and CDR2: MNHEY and SMNVEV (reference sequence). The V gene lost 6 bases and the J gene lost 7 bases, with 16 bases spanning the gap. CDR3 size: 15 residues. The CDR3 spells CASSLEGIGNSPLHF. CDR3 bases: TGTGCCAGCAGCCTGGAGGGGATTGGGAATTCACCCCTCCACTTT.